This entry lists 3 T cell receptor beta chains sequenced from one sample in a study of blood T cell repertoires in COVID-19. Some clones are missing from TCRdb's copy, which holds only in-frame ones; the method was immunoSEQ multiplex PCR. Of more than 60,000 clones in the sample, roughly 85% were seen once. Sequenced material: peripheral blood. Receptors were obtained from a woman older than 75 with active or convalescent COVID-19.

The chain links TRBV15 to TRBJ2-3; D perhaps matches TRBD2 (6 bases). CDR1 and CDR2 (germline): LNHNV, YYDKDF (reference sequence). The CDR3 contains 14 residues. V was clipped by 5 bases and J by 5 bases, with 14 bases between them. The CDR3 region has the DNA TGTGCCACCAGCCCGGTGGGGGGACGAGATACGCAGTATTTT. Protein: CATSPVGGRDTQYF.

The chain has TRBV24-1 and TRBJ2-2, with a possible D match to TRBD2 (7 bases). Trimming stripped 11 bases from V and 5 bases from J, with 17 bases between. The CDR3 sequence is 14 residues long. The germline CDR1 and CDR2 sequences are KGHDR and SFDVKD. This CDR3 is CAISRGRGTGELFF. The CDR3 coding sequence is TGTGCCATCTCGCGGGGGCGCGGGACCGGGGAGCTGTTTTTT.

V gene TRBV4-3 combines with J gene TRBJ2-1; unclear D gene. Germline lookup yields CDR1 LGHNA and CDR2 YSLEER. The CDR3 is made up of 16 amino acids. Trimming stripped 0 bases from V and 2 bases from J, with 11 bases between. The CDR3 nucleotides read TGCGCCAGCAGCCAAGACCCCCAGATTACCTACAATGAGCAGTTCTTC. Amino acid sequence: CASSQDPQITYNEQFF.